A single sample gave rise to the 17 T cell receptor beta chains below, sequenced in a study of blood T cell repertoires in COVID-19. Sequencing used immunoSEQ multiplex PCR; TCRdb keeps in-frame clones, though not all of them. The sample includes roughly 74,000 clones, approximately 84% seen only once; the top ten take around 35%. Sequencing used peripheral blood. Every receptor here comes from a man in his 70s with acute or convalescent COVID-19.

This clone was recorded many times. The V gene is TRBV6-5, the J gene TRBJ1-2; 9 positions match TRBD1. CDR1 and CDR2 from the germline V gene are MNHEY and SVGAGI. The CDR3 runs 13 residues. J lost 7 bases, V lost 10 bases, and 10 bases had no gene match. CDR3: CATYSTGGLGYTF. CDR3 nucleotides: TGTGCCACATACTCCACAGGGGGCCTTGGCTACACCTTC.

This clone has just a few counts. The chain recombines TRBV5-6 with TRBJ2-2, with D possibly TRBD2 on 6 matching bases. V was clipped by 2 bases and J by 5 bases, with 22 bases between them. The length of the CDR3 is 18 residues. In germline, CDR1 is SGHDT, CDR2 YYEEEE. CDR3: CASSFRGRRGNPTGELFF. For the CDR3, the DNA is TGTGCCAGCAGCTTCCGGGGAAGGCGGGGCAACCCTACCGGGGAGCTGTTTTTT.

This clone showed up just a few times. V is TRBV5-6 and J is TRBJ1-2, with 7 bases that match TRBD1. Germline lookup yields CDR1 SGHDT and CDR2 YYEEEE. After removal of 0 bases from V and 8 bases from J, the junction contained 13 bases not matched to a gene. The CDR3 is 16 residues long. CDR3 nucleotide sequence: TGTGCCAGCAGCTTGGGGGCGCTCGACAGGGCCCGGGGCTACACCTTC. It codes for CASSLGALDRARGYTF.

The chain joins TRBV27 to TRBJ2-7; TRBD2 matches at 9 bases. Germline CDR1 MNHEY, CDR2 SMNVEV (reference sequence). The CDR3 has 15 residues. The V and J ends lost 3 bases and 1 base, in that order; junction bases with no gene match: 4. The CDR3 reads CASSFSGRLSYEQYF. The DNA for the CDR3 is TGTGCCAGCAGTTTTAGCGGGAGACTATCCTACGAGCAGTACTTC.

There are a few counts of this clone. The V gene is TRBV7-9, the J gene TRBJ1-4; 9 nucleotides line up with TRBD1. The V gene end was trimmed by 0 bases and the J gene end by 6 bases; junction bases not matched to a gene: 2. The CDR3 is 15 residues long. Looked up from germline, CDR1 is SEHNR and CDR2 is FQNEAQ (reference sequence). CDR3 sequence (DNA): TGTGCCAGCAGCTTAGCACAGGGGGCGTATGAAAAACTGTTTTTT. Its translation is CASSLAQGAYEKLFF.

The genes are TRBV6-6 and TRBJ1-5, with D perhaps TRBD1 (5 bases). The CDR3 extends over 16 amino acids. The V and J ends lost 6 bases and 6 bases respectively, with 21 bases between them. CDR1 is MNHNY, CDR2 SVGAGI, per germline (reference sequence). CDR3 DNA sequence: TGTGCCAGCAGCCCCCCTGGGCAGGGTGGACGTCAGCCCCAGCATTTT. Translated, it gives CASSPPGQGGRQPQHF.

V usage is TRBV5-6 and J usage is TRBJ1-2; D remains ambiguous. V was cut by 2 bases and J by 2 bases, with 10 bases left in between. The CDR3 has 14 amino acids. The germline V gene has CDR1 SGHDT and CDR2 YYEEEE. The CDR3 spells CASSFGRLNYGYTF. In DNA form, the CDR3 reads TGTGCCAGCAGCTTTGGCAGGCTAAACTATGGCTACACCTTC.

This clone was seen ten or more times. This chain connects TRBV5-8 to TRBJ2-7, with TRBD1 identical over 8 bases. The CDR3 extends over 14 amino acids. Germline CDR1 SGHTS, CDR2 YDEGEE. V gave up 0 bases and J gave up 2 bases; unmatched junction bases: 1. CDR3 loop: CASSLGTGTYEQYF. CDR3 in DNA: TGTGCCAGCAGCTTGGGGACAGGGACCTACGAGCAGTACTTC.

The rearrangement uses TRBV6-1 and TRBJ1-2, with 9 bases that match TRBD1. In germline, CDR1 is MNHNS, CDR2 SASEGT. Losses at the gene ends were 4 bases for V and 1 base for J; bases not matched to a gene: 13. The CDR3 sequence is 18 residues long. CDR3: CASSGGTGWFRRNYGYTF. CDR3 in DNA: TGTGCCAGCAGTGGCGGGACAGGGTGGTTCCGTCGTAACTATGGCTACACCTTC.

The rearrangement joins TRBV7-2 to TRBJ2-7; D unclear. The length of the CDR3 is 12 residues. Per the germline V gene, CDR1 is SGHTA and CDR2 is FQGNSA. V gave up 5 bases and J gave up 2 bases, with 7 bases separating them. The CDR3 nucleotides read TGTGCCAGCAGCCCAATAGCCTACGAGCAGTACTTC. It translates to CASSPIAYEQYF. Complete variable domain (other parts from reference TRBV7-2 and TRBJ2-7): GAGVSQSPSNKVTEKGKDVELRCDPISGHTALYWYRQSLGQGLEFLIYFQGNSAPDKSGLPSDRFSAERTGGSVSTLTIQRTQQEDSAVYLCASSPIAYEQYFGPGTRLTVT.

This sequence joins TRBV30 and TRBJ2-7, with 9 positions matching TRBD1. The junction had 5 bases not matched to a gene; V was cut back by 3 bases and J by 2 bases. The germline gives CDR1 GTSNPN, CDR2 SVGIG (reference sequence). The CDR3 contains 14 residues. The CDR3 bases are TGTGCCTGGAGGAGACAGGGGGTGGCCTACGAGCAGTACTTC. Translation: CAWRRQGVAYEQYF.

This chain joins TRBV7-2 and TRBJ2-5; TRBD2 matches at 10 bases. V trimming: 4 bases; J trimming: 5 bases; junction bases outside the gene matches: 7. This CDR3 contains 15 residues. In germline, CDR1 is SGHTA, CDR2 FQGNSA. The CDR3 is CASSYQRGGRETQYF. CDR3 nucleotides: TGTGCCAGCAGCTACCAGCGGGGGGGCAGGGAGACCCAGTACTTC.

V usage is TRBV5-1 and J usage is TRBJ1-3; D unclear. CDR1 is SGHRS and CDR2 is YFSETQ in the germline V gene. V was trimmed by 4 bases and J by 1 base, leaving 15 bases between them. There are 16 residues in the CDR3. The CDR3 sequence is CASSPPGSGSGNTIYF. The CDR3 coding sequence is TGCGCCAGCAGCCCCCCGGGGTCAGGTTCTGGAAACACCATATATTTT.

The V and J genes are TRBV9 and TRBJ1-6; D call uncertain. Germline lookup yields CDR1 SGDLS and CDR2 YYNGEE. The length of the CDR3 is 13 residues. Trimming cost V 5 bases and J 6 bases, with 9 bases left between them. The CDR3 loop is CASSSGFNSPLHF. The CDR3 DNA follows: TGTGCCAGCAGTTCGGGGTTTAATTCACCCCTCCACTTT.

V gene TRBV5-1 combines with J gene TRBJ1-5; D is perhaps TRBD1 (5 bases). V lost 5 bases and J lost 4, with 13 bases in between. The CDR3 spans 14 residues. Germline CDR1 SGHRS, CDR2 YFSETQ. CDR3 sequence (DNA): TGCGCCAGCAGGCGGGACGGCTGGAATCAGCCCCAGCATTTT. Protein sequence: CASRRDGWNQPQHF.

The chain combines TRBV7-2 with TRBJ2-5, with 8 bases lining up with TRBD1. Germline CDR1 is SGHTA and CDR2 is FQGNSA. The J segment lost 5 bases and the V segment lost 5 bases, leaving 7 bases of the junction unmatched. The CDR3 spans 14 residues. CDR3 amino acids: CASSRTGIEETQYF. CDR3 DNA sequence: TGTGCCAGCAGCCGGACAGGGATTGAGGAGACCCAGTACTTC. Based on the CDR3 plus reference TRBV7-2 and TRBJ2-5, the full variable domain is GAGVSQSPSNKVTEKGKDVELRCDPISGHTALYWYRQSLGQGLEFLIYFQGNSAPDKSGLPSDRFSAERTGGSVSTLTIQRTQQEDSAVYLCASSRTGIEETQYFGPGTRLLVL.

In this sample, this clone turned up once. The genes are TRBV3-1 (or the pseudogene TRBV3-2) and TRBJ2-4, with a possible D match to TRBD1 (5 bases). The CDR3 runs 12 residues. The ends were cut back, 3 bases at V and 5 bases at J, with 5 bases in the middle. CDR1 and CDR2 from the germline V gene are LGHDT and YNNKEL (reference sequence). CDR3 nucleotides: TGTGCCAGCAGCCACAGGGAAAACATTCAGTACTTC. Its protein product is CASSHRENIQYF.